Listed below are T cell receptor beta chains from one sample, sequenced in a study of identical twins. TCRdb used MiXCR to reprocess the 5' RACE reads, holding one entry per CDR3 protein. The repertoire holds 600,000 to 700,000 distinct CDR3 sequences, approximately 21% seen once, with roughly 4% in the top ten. Separately, the same data were catalogued under a study of T cells expressing NK-cell markers.

The specimen was PBMCs. Receptors originate from a woman between 18 and 29 years old in good health. CDR3s include the opening cysteine and the closing phenylalanine or tryptophan. The order of the fields is CDR3 DNA, CDR3 protein, D gene, clone size, V gene, J gene. D genes are given only for firm matches. A row's size may be missing; if present it is once, few, many or a size class.

DNA: TGTGCCAGCAGCCAAGGGAACCAGCAAAACATTCAGTACTTC
CDR3: CASSQGNQQNIQYF
D: .
size: few
V: TRBV14
J: TRBJ2-4

DNA: TGTGCCAGCAGCGTAGAAAAGCGGGAGGGCCTCTATACGCAGTATTTT
CDR3: CASSVEKREGLYTQYF
D: TRBD2
size: few
V: TRBV9
J: TRBJ2-3

DNA: TGTGCCAGCAGCCAAGTGGACAGGGAGGACTACGAGCAGTACTTC
CDR3: CASSQVDREDYEQYF
D: TRBD1
size: few
V: TRBV4-2
J: TRBJ2-7

DNA: TGTGCCAGCAGTTTTCTTAGCGGGAGGGCCTCACGCGAGCAGTACTTC
CDR3: CASSFLSGRASREQYF
D: TRBD2
size: .
V: TRBV6-5
J: TRBJ2-7

DNA: TGTGCCAGCAGCTTAACGAGGAGCCTTGCCCTTGATACGCAGTATTTT
CDR3: CASSLTRSLALDTQYF
D: .
size: .
V: TRBV7-3
J: TRBJ2-3

DNA: TGCAGTGCTAGCTTCGCCGGAAGCGCCTACGAGCAGTACTTC
CDR3: CSASFAGSAYEQYF
D: .
size: .
V: TRBV20-1
J: TRBJ2-7

DNA: TGTGCCAGCAGTCTGAAAAACCCCTCTAACTATGGCTACACCTTC
CDR3: CASSLKNPSNYGYTF
D: .
size: few
V: TRBV6-1
J: TRBJ1-2

DNA: TGTGCCAGCAGCCGGACTAGCGGGAGTAGAGAGACCCAGTACTTC
CDR3: CASSRTSGSRETQYF
D: TRBD2
size: many
V: TRBV7-9
J: TRBJ2-5

DNA: TGCAGCGTTGATCGGGCAGGAGAGTTCTATGGCTACACCTTC
CDR3: CSVDRAGEFYGYTF
D: .
size: .
V: TRBV29-1
J: TRBJ1-2

DNA: TGCAGTGCTAGTCACGTACCGAGGAGCTTGAGCTCCTACAATGAGCAGTTCTTC
CDR3: CSASHVPRSLSSYNEQFF
D: .
size: few
V: TRBV20-1
J: TRBJ2-1

DNA: TGTGCCAGCAGTCCGACCTCCCGCGGACTAGGGGTCACATATACGCAGTATTTT
CDR3: CASSPTSRGLGVTYTQYF
D: TRBD2
size: few
V: TRBV27
J: TRBJ2-3

DNA: TGCAGTGCTAGGGGACTATACAACGAGCAGTACTTC
CDR3: CSARGLYNEQYF
D: TRBD2
size: few
V: TRBV20-1
J: TRBJ2-7

DNA: TGTGCCAGCAGCCTGACAGGTACCAGCAATGAGCAGTTCTTC
CDR3: CASSLTGTSNEQFF
D: .
size: .
V: TRBV7-2
J: TRBJ2-1

DNA: TGTGCCAGCAGCAGCGGGACAGGGATCGGGGCCAACGTCCTGACTTTC
CDR3: CASSSGTGIGANVLTF
D: TRBD1
size: .
V: TRBV7-9
J: TRBJ2-6

DNA: TGTGCCAGCAGCCCACACAGGGGCCCCAGTCAGCCCCAGCATTTT
CDR3: CASSPHRGPSQPQHF
D: TRBD1
size: few
V: TRBV27
J: TRBJ1-5

DNA: TGCAGTGCCTCCCTAGCGGGGGTCTACAATGAGCAGTTCTTC
CDR3: CSASLAGVYNEQFF
D: TRBD2
size: few
V: TRBV20-1
J: TRBJ2-1

DNA: TGCAGTGCCCCAGCGGGAGGTAGCTCCTACAATGAGCAGTTCTTC
CDR3: CSAPAGGSSYNEQFF
D: TRBD2
size: few
V: TRBV20-1
J: TRBJ2-1

DNA: TGTGCCTGGAGTGAGTCCAGAGGGATCCAGTACTTC
CDR3: CAWSESRGIQYF
D: .
size: few
V: TRBV30
J: TRBJ2-4

DNA: TGTGCCAGCAGCGTAGATCGAGCGCAAGAGACCCAGTACTTC
CDR3: CASSVDRAQETQYF
D: .
size: .
V: TRBV9
J: TRBJ2-5

DNA: TGTGCCAGCAGTTTCGGCCTGCTCGAGCAGTACTTC
CDR3: CASSFGLLEQYF
D: .
size: many
V: TRBV12-3/TRBV12-4
J: TRBJ2-7

DNA: TGCGCCAGCAGCACTCGGACTTCGTTCGACAATGAGCAGTTCTTC
CDR3: CASSTRTSFDNEQFF
D: .
size: few
V: TRBV4-1
J: TRBJ2-1

DNA: TGCGCCAGCACCCACCAAAACCGGGCCAACGTCCTGACTTTC
CDR3: CASTHQNRANVLTF
D: .
size: .
V: TRBV5-1
J: TRBJ2-6

DNA: TGCGCCAGCAGCAGTAGCGGGGTGGGGCCCTACAATGAGCAGTTCTTC
CDR3: CASSSSGVGPYNEQFF
D: TRBD2
size: few
V: TRBV4-3
J: TRBJ2-1

DNA: TGCGCCAGCAGCCTGGAAGGGCAGAGCACCGGGGAGCTGTTTTTT
CDR3: CASSLEGQSTGELFF
D: .
size: few
V: TRBV5-1
J: TRBJ2-2

DNA: TGCAGTGCTTCGGGACTGAAAGAGACCCAGTACTTC
CDR3: CSASGLKETQYF
D: .
size: few
V: TRBV20-1
J: TRBJ2-5

DNA: TGTGCCAGCAGTTCAACAAGGGCTATGAACACTGAAGCTTTCTTT
CDR3: CASSSTRAMNTEAFF
D: .
size: .
V: TRBV27
J: TRBJ1-1

DNA: TGCGCCAGCAGCTTGGGAGGGCTAAATAACTACGAGCAGTACTTC
CDR3: CASSLGGLNNYEQYF
D: .
size: .
V: TRBV5-1
J: TRBJ2-7

DNA: TGTGCCAGCAGCTTGTCTGGGACAGATACGCAGTATTTT
CDR3: CASSLSGTDTQYF
D: .
size: many
V: TRBV7-9
J: TRBJ2-3